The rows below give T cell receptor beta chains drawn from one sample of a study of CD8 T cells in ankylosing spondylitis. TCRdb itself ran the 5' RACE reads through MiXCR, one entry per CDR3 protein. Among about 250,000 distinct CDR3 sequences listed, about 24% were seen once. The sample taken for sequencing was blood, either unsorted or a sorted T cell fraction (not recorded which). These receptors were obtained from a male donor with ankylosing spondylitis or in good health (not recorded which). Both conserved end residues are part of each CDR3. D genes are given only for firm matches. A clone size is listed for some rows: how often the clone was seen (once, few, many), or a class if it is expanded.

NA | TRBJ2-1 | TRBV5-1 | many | TGCGCCAGCAGCTTGGAGGGTAGCGGCGGCAATGAGCAGTTCTTC | CASSLEGSGGNEQFF
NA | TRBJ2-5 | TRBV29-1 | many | TGCAGCGGGGGCGAGACCCAGTACTTC | CSGGETQYF
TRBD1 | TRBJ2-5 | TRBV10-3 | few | TGTGCCATCAGTGAGTTCGGGACAGGGGGCGAAGAGACCCAGTACTTC | CAISEFGTGGEETQYF
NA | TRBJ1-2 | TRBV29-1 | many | TGCAGCGTTGAGGCACAGGGAGGCGGCTACACCTTC | CSVEAQGGGYTF
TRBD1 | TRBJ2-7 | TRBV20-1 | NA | TGCAGTGCTCCACAGACAGGGTCCGACGAGCAGTACTTC | CSAPQTGSDEQYF
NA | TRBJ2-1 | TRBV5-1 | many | TGCGCCAGCAGCTTGGGTAGGGGGAGGTATGAGCAGTTCTTC | CASSLGRGRYEQFF
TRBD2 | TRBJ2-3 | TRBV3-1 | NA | TGTGCCAGCAGCCGAACGGTCGGACTAGGCGAAGATACGCAGTATTTT | CASSRTVGLGEDTQYF
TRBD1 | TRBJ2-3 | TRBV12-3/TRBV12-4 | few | TGTGCCAGCAGACCCAGTCCCGGGACAGGGCAGGAAGATACGCAGTATTTT | CASRPSPGTGQEDTQYF
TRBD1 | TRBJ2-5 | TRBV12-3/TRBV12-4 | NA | TGTGCCAGTCAGGGGGTCGAGACCCAGTACTTC | CASQGVETQYF
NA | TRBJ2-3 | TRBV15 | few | TGTGCCACCGGCCTCGGCGGGGATACGCAGTATTTT | CATGLGGDTQYF
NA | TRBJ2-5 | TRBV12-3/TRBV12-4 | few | TGTGCCAGCAGTTTAATTTTGGAGACCCAGTACTTC | CASSLILETQYF
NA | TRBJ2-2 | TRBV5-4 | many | TGTGCCAGCAGCGATCTAGCGAGGACGGTGGCCGGGGAGCTGTTTTTT | CASSDLARTVAGELFF
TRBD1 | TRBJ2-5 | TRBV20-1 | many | TGCAGTGCCCACAGGGGGAAAGAGACCCAGTACTTC | CSAHRGKETQYF
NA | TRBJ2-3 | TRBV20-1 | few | TGCAGTGCTTCCCCATGGGGGGATACGCAGTATTTT | CSASPWGDTQYF
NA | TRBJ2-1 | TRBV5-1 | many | TGCGCCAGCAGCCCGCAAGGGCCTGCCGATGAGCAGTTCTTC | CASSPQGPADEQFF
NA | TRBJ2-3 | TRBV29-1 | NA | TGCAGCGCGGGACCACACACAGATACGCAGTATTTT | CSAGPHTDTQYF
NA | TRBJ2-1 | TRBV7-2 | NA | TGTGCCAGCAGCTTAGTAGGGGCGGGGCTGCACAATGAGCAGTTCTTC | CASSLVGAGLHNEQFF
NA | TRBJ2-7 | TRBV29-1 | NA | TGCAGCGTTGAAGAAGGGGGGTACGAGCAGTACTTC | CSVEEGGYEQYF
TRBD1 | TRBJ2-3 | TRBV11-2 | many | TGTGCCAGCAGCCGGGACAGGGCCACAGATACGCAGTATTTT | CASSRDRATDTQYF
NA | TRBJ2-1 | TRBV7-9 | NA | TGTGCCAGCAGCTCTGATGGTCTTTATGCCTACAATGAGCAGTTCTTC | CASSSDGLYAYNEQFF
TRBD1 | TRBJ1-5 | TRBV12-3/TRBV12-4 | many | TGTGCCAGCACCCAGGGGGCGGATCAGCCCCAGCATTTT | CASTQGADQPQHF
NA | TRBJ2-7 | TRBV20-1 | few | TGCAGTGCTAGGTCCGGAAACACCTACGAGCAGTACTTC | CSARSGNTYEQYF
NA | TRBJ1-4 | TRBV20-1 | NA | TGCAGTGCTAGAGCGGGGGTTTTAGGCGACGCCGAAAAACTGTTTTTT | CSARAGVLGDAEKLFF
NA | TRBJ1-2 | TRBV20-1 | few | TGCAGTCCTTTTCCGGGGATCGGTGGCTACACCTTC | CSPFPGIGGYTF
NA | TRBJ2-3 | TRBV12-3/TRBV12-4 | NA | TGTGCCAGCAGTTTAGCCCGCCGGGATACGCAGTATTTT | CASSLARRDTQYF
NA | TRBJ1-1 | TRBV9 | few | TGTGCCAGCAGCCGAGAACAGAACACTGAAGCTTTCTTT | CASSREQNTEAFF
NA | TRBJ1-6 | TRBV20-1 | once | TGCAGTGCTAGAATACCAACGGGGCCAGATTCACCCCTCCACTTT | CSARIPTGPDSPLHF
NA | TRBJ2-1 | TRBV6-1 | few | TGTGCCAGCAACCCGAGTCAGAAAAGCTCCTACAATGAGCAGTTCTTC | CASNPSQKSSYNEQFF
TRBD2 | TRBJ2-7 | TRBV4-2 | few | TGTGCCAGCAGCCCGGGACTAGCGGGGGGGCCGGCGTACGAGCAGTACTTC | CASSPGLAGGPAYEQYF
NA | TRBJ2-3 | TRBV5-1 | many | TGCGCCAGCAGCTCGGGTGGGTCGGCAGCAGATACGCAGTATTTT | CASSSGGSAADTQYF
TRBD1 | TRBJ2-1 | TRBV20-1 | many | TGCAGTGCTAGAGCACCTTCGGACAGGAACAATGAGCAGTTCTTC | CSARAPSDRNNEQFF
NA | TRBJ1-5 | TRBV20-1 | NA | TGCAGTGCTAGAGTCGGGCGTCAGGGGAGCAATCAGCCCCAGCACTTT | CSARVGRQGSNQPQHF
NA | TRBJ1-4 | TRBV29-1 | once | TGCAGCGTTGGCTATAATGAAAAACTGTTTTTT | CSVGYNEKLFF
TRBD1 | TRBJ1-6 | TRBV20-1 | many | TGCAGTGCTCCCGGACAGGGTGATTCACCCCTCCACTTT | CSAPGQGDSPLHF
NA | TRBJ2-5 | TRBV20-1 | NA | TGCAGTGCTAGAGTCGTGGTAAAGCAAGAGACCCAGTACTTC | CSARVVVKQETQYF
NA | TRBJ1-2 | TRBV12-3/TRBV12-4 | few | TGTGCCAGCAGTTTCCGAGGGGCCGCTGGCTACACCTTC | CASSFRGAAGYTF
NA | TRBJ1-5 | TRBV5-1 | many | TGCGCCAGCAGATTGGGAACGGGGGGCAACCAGCCCCAGCATTTT | CASRLGTGGNQPQHF
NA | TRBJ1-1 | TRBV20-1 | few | TGCAGTGCTAGAATCCCCTTTTTCCTGGGCACTGAAGCTTTCTTT | CSARIPFFLGTEAFF
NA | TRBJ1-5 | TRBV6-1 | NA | TGTGCCAGCAGTGAATGGGGGGGCGGACAGCCCCAGCATTTT | CASSEWGGGQPQHF
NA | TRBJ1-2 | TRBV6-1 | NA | TGTGCCAGCAGGCACAGGGACCGGGTCTATGGCTACACCTTC | CASRHRDRVYGYTF
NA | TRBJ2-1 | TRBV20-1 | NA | TGCAGTGCCACTTGGCACAATGAGCAGTTCTTC | CSATWHNEQFF